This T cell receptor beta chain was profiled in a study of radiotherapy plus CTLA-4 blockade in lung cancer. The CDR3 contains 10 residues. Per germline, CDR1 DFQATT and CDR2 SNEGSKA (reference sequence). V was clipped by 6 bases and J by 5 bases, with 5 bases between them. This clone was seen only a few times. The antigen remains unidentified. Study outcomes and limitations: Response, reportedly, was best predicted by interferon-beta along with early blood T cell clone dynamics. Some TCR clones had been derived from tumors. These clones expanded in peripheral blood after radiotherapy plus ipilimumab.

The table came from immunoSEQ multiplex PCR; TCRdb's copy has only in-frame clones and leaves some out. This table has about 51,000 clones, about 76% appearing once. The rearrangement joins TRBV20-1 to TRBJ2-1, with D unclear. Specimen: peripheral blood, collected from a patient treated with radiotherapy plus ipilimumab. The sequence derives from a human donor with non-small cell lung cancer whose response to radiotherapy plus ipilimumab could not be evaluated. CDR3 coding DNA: TGCAGTGCCGAGAACAATGAGCAGTTCTTC. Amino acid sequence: CSAENNEQFF.